This T cell receptor beta chain appears in the sequencing data of a study of graft-versus-host responses after intestinal transplantation. Study context: Grafts were multivisceral, liver-intestinal, or isolated intestinal. All recipients got anti-thymocyte globulin induction, then tacrolimus and steroids for 2 to 3 years.

Sequencing used immunoSEQ multiplex PCR; TCRdb keeps in-frame clones, though not all of them. The table lists approximately 14,000 clones, about 35% of them singletons, with approximately 2.3% in the top ten. This clone was observed a handful of times. This CDR3 spans 12 amino acids. Germline CDR1 is SEHNR and CDR2 is FQNEAQ (reference sequence). With 1 base removed from V and 8 bases from J, the gap between germline ends came to 3 bases. Irradiated, violet-dye-labeled stimulators (roughly 200,000) were plated alongside roughly 200,000 CFSE-labeled responders. CD4 and CD8 responders that proliferated in the reaction were FACS-sorted.

The receptor comes from a human patient who received an intestinal transplant. The input for sequencing was alloreactive CD8+ T cells from a mixed lymphocyte reaction culture, taken before intestinal transplant. Subset of the sample: CFSE-low proliferating T cells sorted from roughly six-day pre-transplant mixed lymphocyte reaction (GvH or HvG direction). V is TRBV7-9 and J is TRBJ1-6; no clear D gene. The CDR3 DNA reads as TGTGCCAGCAGCTTAGGGGATTCACCCCTCCACTTT. Its protein is CASSLGDSPLHF.